This paragraph covers one T cell receptor (beta chain) sequence. Germline V lookup: CDR1 MNHEY, CDR2 SMNVEV (reference sequence). The CDR3 totals 13 residues. With 5 bases clipped from V and 3 bases from J, the junction kept 1 base outside the gene matches. Treatment specified: some 20 received Ad26.COV2.S at low or high dose, single or two shots; about 5 received placebo; per-sample allocation not given. The samples date from day 63 after the first vaccine or placebo injection. This entry belongs to a study of Ad26.COV2.S vaccination and SARS-CoV-2 variants. Profiled with immunoSEQ multiplex PCR; TCRdb holds only in-frame clones, not every one. The repertoire has roughly 400,000 clones, roughly 90% of them found once; the top ten carry 1.5% to 2%.

The sequencing used peripheral blood, collected in a trial of Ad26.COV2.S vaccine versus placebo. The V and J genes are TRBV27 and TRBJ1-5; TRBD1 matches at 7 bases. The receptor comes from a person aged 18-60 years who received the Ad26.COV2.S COVID-19 vaccine or a placebo. In DNA form, the CDR3 reads TGTGCCAGCAGTGACAGGGTCAATCAGCCCCAGCATTTT. Translated: CASSDRVNQPQHF.